The TCR beta chain described here comes from a study of blood T cell repertoires in COVID-19. The cohort comprised adults aged 18 to 89 years residing in about two dozen US areas. The protocol was immunoSEQ multiplex PCR, while the TCRdb copy is restricted to in-frame clones and leaves out a portion. Of some 250,000 clones listed, roughly 86% are singletons. The sample holds one count of this clone. V lost 3 bases and J lost 6, with 15 bases in between. Germline loops: CDR1 DFQATT, CDR2 SNEGSKA (reference sequence). CDR3 length: 14 residues. Material for sequencing was PBMCs or T cells enriched from blood (not recorded which). The V and J genes are TRBV20-1 and TRBJ1-5; D ambiguous. This receptor was obtained from a woman aged 40 to 50 with acute COVID-19. The DNA of the CDR3 is TGCAGTGCTAGTTCTGGGGAGGCTATTCAGCCCCAGCATTTT. It yields the protein CSASSGEAIQPQHF.